A selection of T cell receptor beta chains follows, all from one sample in a study of shared clonotypes between healthy human individuals. Repertoires were generated with immunoSEQ multiplex PCR, while TCRdb's copy carries only in-frame clones and drops some. The sample gives a few million clones, 90% to 95% of which show up once; 0.39% is in the top ten. The sample was naive CD4+ T cells from PBMCs. These receptors came from a man younger than 35 in good health. Some clones in this sample may be carry-over from other donors' samples. Each CDR3 is given without its conserved first and last residue.

v_gene	j_gene	CDR3aa
TRBV7-2	TRBJ2-1	ASSLAHEGEQF
TRBV27	TRBJ1-4	ASSLRGLDEKLF
TRBV19	TRBJ2-2	ASSDSGNTGELF
TRBV28	TRBJ1-2	ASSSVGPLSRGGYT
TRBV7-9	TRBJ2-1	ASSQLSMTEQF
TRBV28	TRBJ1-1	ASRGNTEAF
TRBV7-3	TRBJ2-1	ASSSEGDEQF
TRBV7-3	TRBJ2-5	ASSLSGTDQETQY
TRBV6-6	TRBJ2-7	ASSRQGFYEQY
TRBV5-1	TRBJ2-7	ASSSYRGGSSYEQY
TRBV7-3	TRBJ2-5	ASSLSGRETQY
TRBV19	TRBJ1-5	ASSPTVFGNQPQH
TRBV5-6	TRBJ1-5	ASSQRNQPQH
TRBV6-1	TRBJ1-1	ASSETGTGRTEAF
TRBV4-3	.	ASSRSGAGGYEQY
TRBV28	TRBJ1-5	ASFGADNQPQH
TRBV5-4	TRBJ1-4	ASSYLAGGAGEKLF
TRBV5-1	TRBJ2-7	ASNLGTSDEQY
TRBV19	TRBJ1-2	ASSMLQRGYGYT
TRBV27	TRBJ1-4	ASSPKAQRINEKLF
TRBV11-2	TRBJ1-2	ASSVDTNYGYT
TRBV7-6	TRBJ2-2	ASSLAPGSRTGELF
TRBV7-9	TRBJ2-7	ASSLITWRTGTYEQY
TRBV10-3	TRBJ2-7	AIRRLAGDVEGSEEY
TRBV19	TRBJ1-5	ASSPTGSNQPQH
TRBV5-4	TRBJ2-2	ASSLPGRNTGELF
TRBV5-5	TRBJ1-5	ASSITGTVSNQPQH
TRBV15	TRBJ2-3	ATSTRLAGTSDTQY
TRBV27	TRBJ2-2	ASSFPGWGNTGELF
TRBV28	TRBJ2-1	ASSGPGTSVNEQF
TRBV5-1	TRBJ1-2	ASSLGVLGQNYGYT
TRBV19	TRBJ2-2	ASSIYGQGKTGELF
TRBV11-2	TRBJ2-7	ASSLRGHPTIYEQY
TRBV7-2	TRBJ2-1	ASSLLTLEQF
TRBV6-1	TRBJ1-1	ASSEVGAMDTEAF
TRBV6-1	TRBJ2-5	ASRLARHRRETQY
TRBV2	TRBJ1-2	ASSEARQYYGYT
TRBV10-3	TRBJ2-4	ASQQGAKNIQY
TRBV18	TRBJ1-3	ASSPMAGAGNTIY
TRBV6-5	TRBJ2-3	ASSYTQGGRTDTQY
TRBV30	TRBJ2-2	AWSGGGELF
TRBV29-1	TRBJ2-1	SIPGLALGEQF
TRBV15	TRBJ2-1	ATSRAAGMRNEQF
TRBV15	TRBJ1-2	ATSRESGADGYT
TRBV5-4	TRBJ2-5	ASSLGGSGETQY
TRBV7-8	TRBJ1-1	ASSLAGTLNTEAF
TRBV5-6	TRBJ1-3	ASSLKPGTAASTIY
TRBV28	TRBJ1-2	ASSLRQPNYGYT
TRBV6-5	TRBJ2-6	ASRKGTGANVLT
TRBV18	TRBJ1-2	ASSPPGWANYGYT
TRBV28	TRBJ2-2	ASSPRAGTGELF
TRBV5-1	TRBJ2-7	ASSLSSGKDSYEQY
TRBV5-1	TRBJ2-1	ASSSTGINEQF